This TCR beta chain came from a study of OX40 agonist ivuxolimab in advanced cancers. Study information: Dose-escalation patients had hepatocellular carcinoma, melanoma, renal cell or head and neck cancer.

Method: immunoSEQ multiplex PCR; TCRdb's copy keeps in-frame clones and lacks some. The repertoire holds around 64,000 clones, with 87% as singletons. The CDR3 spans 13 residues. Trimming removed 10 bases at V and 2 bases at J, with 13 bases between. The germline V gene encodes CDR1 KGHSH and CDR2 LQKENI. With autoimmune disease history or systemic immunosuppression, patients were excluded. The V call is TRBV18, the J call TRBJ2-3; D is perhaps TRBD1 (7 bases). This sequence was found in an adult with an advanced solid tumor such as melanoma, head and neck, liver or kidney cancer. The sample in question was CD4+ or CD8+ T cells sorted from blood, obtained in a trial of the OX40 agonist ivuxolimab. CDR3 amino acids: CATTGEVTDTQYF. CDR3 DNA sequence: TGTGCCACAACAGGGGAGGTCACAGATACGCAGTATTTT.